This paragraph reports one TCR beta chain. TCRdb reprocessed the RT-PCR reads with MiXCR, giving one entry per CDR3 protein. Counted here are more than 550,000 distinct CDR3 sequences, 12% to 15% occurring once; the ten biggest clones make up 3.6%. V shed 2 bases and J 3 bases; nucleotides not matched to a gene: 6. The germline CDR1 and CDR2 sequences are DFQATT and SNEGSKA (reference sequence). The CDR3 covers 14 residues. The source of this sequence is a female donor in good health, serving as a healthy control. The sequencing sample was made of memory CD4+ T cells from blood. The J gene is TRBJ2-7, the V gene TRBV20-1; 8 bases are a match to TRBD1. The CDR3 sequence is CSARKGQDLYEQYF. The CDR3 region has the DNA TGCAGTGCTAGAAAGGGACAGGACCTCTACGAGCAGTACTTC.